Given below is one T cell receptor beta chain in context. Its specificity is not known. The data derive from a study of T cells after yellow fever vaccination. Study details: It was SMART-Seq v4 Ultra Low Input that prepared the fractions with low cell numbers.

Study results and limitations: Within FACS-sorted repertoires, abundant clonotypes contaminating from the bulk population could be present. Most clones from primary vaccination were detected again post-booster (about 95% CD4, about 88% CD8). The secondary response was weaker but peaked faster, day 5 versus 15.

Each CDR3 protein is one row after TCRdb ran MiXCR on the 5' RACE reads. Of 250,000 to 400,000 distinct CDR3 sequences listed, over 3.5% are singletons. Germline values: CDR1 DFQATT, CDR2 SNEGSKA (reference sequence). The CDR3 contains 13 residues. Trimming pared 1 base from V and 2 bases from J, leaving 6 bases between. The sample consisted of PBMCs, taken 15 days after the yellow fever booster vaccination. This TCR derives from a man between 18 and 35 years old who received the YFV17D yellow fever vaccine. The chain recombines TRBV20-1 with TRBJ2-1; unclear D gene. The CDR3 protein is CSARASTYNEQFF. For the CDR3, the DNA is TGCAGTGCTAGAGCAAGTACCTACAATGAGCAGTTCTTC.